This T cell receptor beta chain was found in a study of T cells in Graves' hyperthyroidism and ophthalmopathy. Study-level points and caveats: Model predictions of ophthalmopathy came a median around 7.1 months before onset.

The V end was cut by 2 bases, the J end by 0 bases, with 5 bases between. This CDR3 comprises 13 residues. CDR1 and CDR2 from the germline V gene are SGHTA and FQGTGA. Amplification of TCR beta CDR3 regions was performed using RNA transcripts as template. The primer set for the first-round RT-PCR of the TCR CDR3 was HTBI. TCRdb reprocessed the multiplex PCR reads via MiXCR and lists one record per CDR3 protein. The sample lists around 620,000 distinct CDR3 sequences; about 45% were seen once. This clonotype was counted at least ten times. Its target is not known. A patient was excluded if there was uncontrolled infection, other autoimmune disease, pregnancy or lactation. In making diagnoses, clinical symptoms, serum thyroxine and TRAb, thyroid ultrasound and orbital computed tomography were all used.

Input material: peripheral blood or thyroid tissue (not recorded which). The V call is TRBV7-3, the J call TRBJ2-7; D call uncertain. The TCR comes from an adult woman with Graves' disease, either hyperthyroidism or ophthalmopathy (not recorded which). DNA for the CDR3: TGTGCCAGCAGCTTATGGGCCTCCTACGAGCAGTACTTC. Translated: CASSLWASYEQYF.